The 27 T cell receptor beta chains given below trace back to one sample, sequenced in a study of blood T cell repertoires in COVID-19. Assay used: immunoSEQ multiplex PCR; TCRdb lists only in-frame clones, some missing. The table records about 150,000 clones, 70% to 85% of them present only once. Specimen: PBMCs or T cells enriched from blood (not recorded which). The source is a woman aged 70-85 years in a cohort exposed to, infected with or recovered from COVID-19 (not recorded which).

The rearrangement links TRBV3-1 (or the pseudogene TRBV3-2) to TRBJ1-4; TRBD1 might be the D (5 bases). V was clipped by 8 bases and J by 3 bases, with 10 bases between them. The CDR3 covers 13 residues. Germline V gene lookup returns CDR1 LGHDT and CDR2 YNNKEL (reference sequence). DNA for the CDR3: TGTGCCAGCCGCGGGGGACCTAATGAAAAACTGTTTTTT. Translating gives CASRGGPNEKLFF.

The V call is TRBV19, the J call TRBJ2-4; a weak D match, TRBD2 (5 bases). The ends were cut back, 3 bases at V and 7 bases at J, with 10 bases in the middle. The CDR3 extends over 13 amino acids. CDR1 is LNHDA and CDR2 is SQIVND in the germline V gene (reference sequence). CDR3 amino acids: CASSMRTGNIQYF. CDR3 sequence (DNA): TGTGCCAGTAGTATGAGGACGGGGAACATTCAGTACTTC.

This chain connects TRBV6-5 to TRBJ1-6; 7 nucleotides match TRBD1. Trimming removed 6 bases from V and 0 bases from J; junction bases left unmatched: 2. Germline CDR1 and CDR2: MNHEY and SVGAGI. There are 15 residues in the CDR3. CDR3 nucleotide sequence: TGTGCCAGCAGGGGACAGAGCTCCTATAATTCACCCCTCCACTTT. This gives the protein CASRGQSSYNSPLHF.

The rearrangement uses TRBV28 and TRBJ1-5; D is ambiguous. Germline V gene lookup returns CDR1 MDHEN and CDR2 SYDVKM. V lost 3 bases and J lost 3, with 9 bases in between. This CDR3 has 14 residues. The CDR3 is CASSLPGDNQPQHF. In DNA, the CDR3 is TGTGCCAGCAGTTTGCCCGGGGACAATCAGCCCCAGCATTTT.

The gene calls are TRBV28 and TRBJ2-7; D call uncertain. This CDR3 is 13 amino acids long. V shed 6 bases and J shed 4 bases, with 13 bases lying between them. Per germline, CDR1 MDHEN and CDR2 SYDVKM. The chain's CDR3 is CASRAAHYYEQYF. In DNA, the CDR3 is TGTGCCAGCAGGGCAGCCCACTATTACGAGCAGTACTTC.

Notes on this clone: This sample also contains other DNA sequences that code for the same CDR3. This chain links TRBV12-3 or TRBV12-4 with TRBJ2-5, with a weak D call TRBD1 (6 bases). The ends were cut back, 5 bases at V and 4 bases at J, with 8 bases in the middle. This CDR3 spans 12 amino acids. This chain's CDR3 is CASSPRGETQYF. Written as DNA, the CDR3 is TGTGCCAGCAGTCCCAGGGGAGAGACCCAGTACTTC.

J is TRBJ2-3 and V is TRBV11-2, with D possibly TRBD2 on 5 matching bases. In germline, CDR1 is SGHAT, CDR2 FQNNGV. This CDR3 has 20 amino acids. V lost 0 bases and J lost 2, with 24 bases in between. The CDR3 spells CASSLEAGLDPIQTTDTQYF. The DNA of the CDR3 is TGTGCCAGCAGCTTAGAGGCCGGACTCGACCCAATACAAACCACAGATACGCAGTATTTT.

The CDR3 sequence: CASRQTRNTGELFF. Written as DNA, the CDR3 is TGTGCCAGCAGACAGACTAGGAACACCGGGGAGCTGTTTTTT. The J gene is TRBJ2-2, the V gene TRBV7-3, with a tentative D call TRBD2 (6 bases). Germline CDR1 reads SGHTA; CDR2 reads FQGTGA. Trimming took off 6 bases at V and 1 base at J, with 9 bases between the two ends. This CDR3 region has 14 residues.

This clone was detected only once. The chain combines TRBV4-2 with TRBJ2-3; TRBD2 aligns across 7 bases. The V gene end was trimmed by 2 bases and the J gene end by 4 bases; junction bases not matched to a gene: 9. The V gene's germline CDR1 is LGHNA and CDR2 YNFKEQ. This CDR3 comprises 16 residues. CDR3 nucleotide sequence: TGTGCCAGCAGCCAATCCGCGGGAGCTCGGGCAGATACGCAGTATTTT. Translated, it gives CASSQSAGARADTQYF.

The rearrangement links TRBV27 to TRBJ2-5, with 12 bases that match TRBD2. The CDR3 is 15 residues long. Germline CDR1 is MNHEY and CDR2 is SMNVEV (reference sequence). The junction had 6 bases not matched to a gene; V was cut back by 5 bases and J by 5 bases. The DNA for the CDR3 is TGTGCCAGCAGTCCGAGACTAGCGGGAGTGGAGACCCAGTACTTC. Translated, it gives CASSPRLAGVETQYF.

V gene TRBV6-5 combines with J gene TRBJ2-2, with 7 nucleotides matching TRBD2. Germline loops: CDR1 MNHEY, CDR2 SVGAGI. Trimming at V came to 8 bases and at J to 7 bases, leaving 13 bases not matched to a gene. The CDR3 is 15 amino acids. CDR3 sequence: CASRDRGEHGGELFF. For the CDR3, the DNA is TGTGCCAGCCGCGACCGGGGGGAACACGGCGGGGAGCTGTTTTTT.

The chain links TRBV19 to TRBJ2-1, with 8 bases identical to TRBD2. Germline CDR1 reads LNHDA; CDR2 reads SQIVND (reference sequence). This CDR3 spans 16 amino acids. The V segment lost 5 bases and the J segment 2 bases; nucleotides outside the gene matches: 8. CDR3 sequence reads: CASSWGLGGAYNEQFF. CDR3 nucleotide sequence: TGTGCCAGTAGTTGGGGACTAGGCGGGGCCTACAATGAGCAGTTCTTC.

The CDR3, as DNA: TGCGCCAGCAGCTTGGGAATCGGACAGGGCCACGAGCAGTACTTC. Translation gives CASSLGIGQGHEQYF. This sequence joins TRBV5-1 and TRBJ2-7; 8 bases are shared with TRBD1. The V segment lost 0 bases and the J segment 5 bases; nucleotides outside the gene matches: 7. This CDR3 region has 15 residues. The V gene's germline CDR1 is SGHRS and CDR2 YFSETQ. Supplemented by reference TRBV5-1 and TRBJ2-7, the full variable domain reads KAGVTQTPRYLIKTRGQQVTLSCSPISGHRSVSWYQQTPGQGLQFLFEYFSETQRNKGNFPGRFSGRQFSNSRSEMNVSTLELGDSALYLCASSLGIGQGHEQYFGPGTRLTVT.

CDR3 sequence (DNA): TGTGCCACCAGCAGACCGACTAGATCTGGAAACACCATATATTTT. It yields the protein CATSRPTRSGNTIYF. The chain is built from TRBV15 and TRBJ1-3, with D hard to call. Trimming removed 2 bases from V and 1 base from J, with 9 bases in between. CDR1 LNHNV and CDR2 YYDKDF come from the germline V gene (reference sequence). The CDR3 length is 15 residues.

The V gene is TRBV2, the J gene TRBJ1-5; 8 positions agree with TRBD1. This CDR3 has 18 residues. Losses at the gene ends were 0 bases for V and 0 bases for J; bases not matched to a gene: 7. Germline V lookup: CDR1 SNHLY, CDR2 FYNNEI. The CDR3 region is CASSEARQGTYSNQPQHF. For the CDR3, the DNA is TGTGCCAGCAGTGAAGCCCGACAGGGGACTTATAGCAATCAGCCCCAGCATTTT.

Written as DNA, the CDR3 is TGTGCCAGCAGCTTAGAGGCAGGGGCAAGCTCCTACGAGCAGTACTTC. Translation gives CASSLEAGASSYEQYF. The gene calls are TRBV7-2 and TRBJ2-7, with D tentatively TRBD1 (6 bases). Trimming pared 1 base from V and 0 bases from J, leaving 13 bases between. CDR3 size: 16 residues. Germline V gene sequence: CDR1 SGHTA, CDR2 FQGNSA.

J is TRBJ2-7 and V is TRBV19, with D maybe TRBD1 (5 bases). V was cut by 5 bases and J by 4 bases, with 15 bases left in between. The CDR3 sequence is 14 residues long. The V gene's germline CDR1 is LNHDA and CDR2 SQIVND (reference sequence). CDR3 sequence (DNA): TGTGCCAGTAGTGCCAGCCAGGGCTTATACGAGCAGTACTTC. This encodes CASSASQGLYEQYF.

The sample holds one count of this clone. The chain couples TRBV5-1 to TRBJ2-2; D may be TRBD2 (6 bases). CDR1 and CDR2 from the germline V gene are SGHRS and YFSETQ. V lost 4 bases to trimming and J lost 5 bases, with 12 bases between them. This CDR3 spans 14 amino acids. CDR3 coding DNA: TGCGCCAGCAGCGAATCAGGGACTACCGGGGAGCTGTTTTTT. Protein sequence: CASSESGTTGELFF.

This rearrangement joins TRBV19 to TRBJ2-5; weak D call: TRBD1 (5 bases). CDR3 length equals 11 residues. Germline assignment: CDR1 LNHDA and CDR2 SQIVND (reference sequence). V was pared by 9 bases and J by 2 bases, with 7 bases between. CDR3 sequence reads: CASREQETQYF. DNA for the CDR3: TGTGCCAGCAGGGAACAAGAGACCCAGTACTTC.

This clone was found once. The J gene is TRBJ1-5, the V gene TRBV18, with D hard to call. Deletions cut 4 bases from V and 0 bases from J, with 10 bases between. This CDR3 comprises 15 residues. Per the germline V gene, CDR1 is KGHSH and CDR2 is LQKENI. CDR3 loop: CASSRRENSNQPQHF. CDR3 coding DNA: TGTGCCAGCTCACGGAGAGAAAATAGCAATCAGCCCCAGCATTTT.

Written as DNA, the CDR3 is TGTGCCAGCAGCCCCTACGGTCGGGGGGCAGGGACCGGGGAGCTGTTTTTT. Translation gives CASSPYGRGAGTGELFF. The genes are TRBV7-9 and TRBJ2-2; D may be TRBD2 (7 bases). Per germline, CDR1 SEHNR and CDR2 FQNEAQ (reference sequence). The CDR3 has 17 residues. With 5 bases removed from V and 5 bases from J, the gap between germline ends came to 21 bases. The variable domain in full, completed from reference TRBV7-9 and TRBJ2-2, reads DTGVSQNPRHKITKRGQNVTFRCDPISEHNRLYWYRQTLGQGPEFLTYFQNEAQLEKSRLLSDRFSAERPKGSFSTLEIQRTEQGDSAMYLCASSPYGRGAGTGELFFGEGSRLTVL.

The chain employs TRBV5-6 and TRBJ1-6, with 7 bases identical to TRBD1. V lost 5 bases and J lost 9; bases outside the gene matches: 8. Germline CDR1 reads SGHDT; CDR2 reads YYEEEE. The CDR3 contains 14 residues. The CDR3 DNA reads TGTGCCAGCAGTCCGACAGGGCAGCGTTCACCCCTCCACTTT. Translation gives CASSPTGQRSPLHF.

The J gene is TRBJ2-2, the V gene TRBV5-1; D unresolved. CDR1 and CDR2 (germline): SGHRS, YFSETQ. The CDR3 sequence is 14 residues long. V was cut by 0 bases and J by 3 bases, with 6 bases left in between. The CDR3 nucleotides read TGCGCCAGCAGCTTGGCTAGTTACACCGGGGAGCTGTTTTTT. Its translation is CASSLASYTGELFF.

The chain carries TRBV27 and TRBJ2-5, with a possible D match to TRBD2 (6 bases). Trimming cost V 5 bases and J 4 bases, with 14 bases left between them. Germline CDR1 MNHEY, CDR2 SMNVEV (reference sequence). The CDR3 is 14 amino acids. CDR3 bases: TGTGCCAGCAGTCCTCGCCCCGGGGGAGAGACCCAGTACTTC. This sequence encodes CASSPRPGGETQYF.

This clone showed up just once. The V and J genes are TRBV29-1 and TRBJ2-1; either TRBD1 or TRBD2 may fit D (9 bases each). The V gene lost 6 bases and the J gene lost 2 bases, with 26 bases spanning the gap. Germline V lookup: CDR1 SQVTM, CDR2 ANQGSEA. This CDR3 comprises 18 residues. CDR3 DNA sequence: TGCAGCGTCAGGGGGACAGGGTCGATAGCGGGAGCCTACAATGAGCAGTTCTTC. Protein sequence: CSVRGTGSIAGAYNEQFF.

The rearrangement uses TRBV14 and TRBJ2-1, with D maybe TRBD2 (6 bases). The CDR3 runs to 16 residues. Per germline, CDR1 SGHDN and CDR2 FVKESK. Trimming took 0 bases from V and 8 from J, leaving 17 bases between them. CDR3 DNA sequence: TGTGCCAGCAGCCAAGATGACGGGAGCGTAGGGGATGAGCAGTTCTTC. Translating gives CASSQDDGSVGDEQFF.

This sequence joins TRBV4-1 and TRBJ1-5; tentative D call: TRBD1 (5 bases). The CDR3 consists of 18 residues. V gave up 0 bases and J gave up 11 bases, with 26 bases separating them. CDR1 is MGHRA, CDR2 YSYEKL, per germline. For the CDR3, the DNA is TGCGCCAGCAGCCAAGAACGTTTTTCCGACAAGGGGATCACGGCCCAGCATTTT. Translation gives CASSQERFSDKGITAQHF.